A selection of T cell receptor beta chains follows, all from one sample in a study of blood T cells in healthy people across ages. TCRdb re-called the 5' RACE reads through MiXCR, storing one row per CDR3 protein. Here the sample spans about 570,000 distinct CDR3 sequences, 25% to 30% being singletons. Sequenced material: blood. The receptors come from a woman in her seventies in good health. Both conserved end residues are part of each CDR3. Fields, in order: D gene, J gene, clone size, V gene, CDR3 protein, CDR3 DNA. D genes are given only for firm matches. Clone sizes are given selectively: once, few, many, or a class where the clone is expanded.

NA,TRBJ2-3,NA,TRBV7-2,CASSLIASRSSTDTQYF,TGTGCCAGCAGCTTAATAGCCAGTAGAAGTTCCACAGATACGCAGTATTTT
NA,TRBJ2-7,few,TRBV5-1,CASTQTGAYEQYF,TGCGCCAGCACTCAGACAGGAGCCTACGAGCAGTACTTC
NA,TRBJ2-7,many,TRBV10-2,CASSPTETYEQYF,TGCGCCAGCAGTCCCACTGAGACGTACGAGCAGTACTTC
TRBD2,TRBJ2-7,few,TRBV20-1,CSARRRGALYEQYF,TGCAGTGCTAGACGGCGGGGGGCCCTTTACGAGCAGTACTTC
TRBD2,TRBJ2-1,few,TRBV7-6,CASSFLAGVGVEQFF,TGTGCCAGCAGCTTCCTAGCGGGGGTGGGAGTAGAGCAGTTCTTC
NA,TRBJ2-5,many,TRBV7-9,CASSTRQIQETQYF,TGTGCCAGCAGCACCCGACAGATCCAAGAGACCCAGTACTTC
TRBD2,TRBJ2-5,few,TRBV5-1,CASSLAASGGQETQYF,TGCGCCAGCAGCTTGGCGGCTAGCGGGGGCCAAGAGACCCAGTACTTC
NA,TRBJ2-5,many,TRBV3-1,CASSQDTLGGIQETQYF,TGTGCCAGCAGCCAAGATACGCTCGGAGGGATCCAAGAGACCCAGTACTTC
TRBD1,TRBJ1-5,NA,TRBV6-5,CAGRGQGAFRAQHF,TGTGCCGGCAGGGGACAGGGGGCCTTTAGGGCCCAGCATTTT
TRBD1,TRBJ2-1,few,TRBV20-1,CSASFGTGSGEQFF,TGCAGTGCTAGCTTCGGGACAGGGTCCGGTGAGCAGTTCTTC
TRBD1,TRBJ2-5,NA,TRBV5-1,CASSRGGQLKETQYF,TGCGCCAGCAGCAGAGGGGGACAGTTAAAAGAGACCCAGTACTTC
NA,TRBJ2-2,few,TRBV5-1,CASSLRSDTGELFF,TGCGCCAGCAGCTTAAGGTCGGACACCGGGGAGCTGTTTTTT
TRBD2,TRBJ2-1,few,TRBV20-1,CSATPGTSRDEQFF,TGCAGTGCCACCCCCGGGACTAGTCGGGATGAGCAGTTCTTC
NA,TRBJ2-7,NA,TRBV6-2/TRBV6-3,CASRDPPIQGPEQYF,TGTGCTAGCAGGGATCCCCCGATACAGGGACCCGAGCAGTACTTC
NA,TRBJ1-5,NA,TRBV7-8,CASSSGLGDGQPQHF,TGTGCCAGCAGCTCTGGTCTAGGGGATGGCCAGCCCCAGCATTTT